The 4 T cell receptor beta chains reported below all come from one sample, sequenced in a study of control samples from healthy donors and cancer patients. Profiling relied on immunoSEQ multiplex PCR, and the TCRdb table lists in-frame clones only, not all of them. The table shows some 66,000 clones, with 85% occurring only once. Sequencing was performed on blood. The receptors here all came from a man aged 35 to 55 in good health.

This clone was seen a handful of times. This sequence joins TRBV3-1 (or the pseudogene TRBV3-2) and TRBJ2-7, with 10 bases identical to TRBD1. V was pared by 4 bases and J by 3 bases, with 6 bases of the junction left unmatched. Germline V lookup: CDR1 LGHDT, CDR2 YNNKEL (reference sequence). CDR3 length: 15 amino acids. CDR3 loop: CASSLDRGGFYEQYF. The CDR3 DNA reads TGTGCCAGCAGCCTGGACAGGGGGGGTTTCTACGAGCAGTACTTC.

J is TRBJ2-7 and V is TRBV28, with TRBD2 as a possible D gene (8 bases). CDR1 is MDHEN and CDR2 is SYDVKM in the germline V gene. Trimming removed 6 bases at V and 4 bases at J, with 22 bases between. There are 16 residues in the CDR3. In DNA, the CDR3 is TGTGCCAGCAGCCCCTCTTCGGGAGGGGGCGAGTACGAGCAGTACTTC. It encodes CASSPSSGGGEYEQYF. Based on the CDR3 plus reference TRBV28 and TRBJ2-7, the full variable domain is DVKVTQSSRYLVKRTGEKVFLECVQDMDHENMFWYRQDPGLGLRLIYFSYDVKMKEKGDIPEGYSVSREKKERFSLILESASTNQTSMYLCASSPSSGGGEYEQYFGPGTRLTVT.

The gene calls are TRBV27 and TRBJ2-7; D remains ambiguous. Germline V gene data show CDR1 as MNHEY and CDR2 as SMNVEV (reference sequence). The CDR3 has 12 residues. V lost 6 bases and J lost 0, with 6 bases in between. CDR3 residues: CASSSHSYEQYF. In DNA form, the CDR3 reads TGTGCCAGCAGCTCCCACTCCTACGAGCAGTACTTC.

The J gene is TRBJ2-3, the V gene TRBV4-3; D is perhaps TRBD2 (5 bases). Trimming took 0 bases from V and 6 from J, leaving 13 bases between them. This CDR3 comprises 15 residues. Germline-derived CDR1 and CDR2 are LGHNA and YSLEER. This chain's CDR3 is CASSQDGSTGDTQYF. DNA for the CDR3: TGCGCCAGCAGCCAAGACGGGTCCACGGGGGATACGCAGTATTTT.